Each of the 14 T cell receptor beta chains below was sequenced from the same sample in a study of T cell changes during pregnancy in multiple sclerosis. TCRdb's copy holds only in-frame clones and misses some; the assay was immunoSEQ multiplex PCR. The sample lists about 70,000 clones, around 90% seen once, with roughly 0.29% in the top ten. This specimen consisted of CD4+ T cells from peripheral blood mononuclear cells, obtained after pregnancy. The origin of the receptors is a female donor with multiple sclerosis, enrolled in a pregnancy study.

The chain uses TRBV19 and TRBJ1-2; D not resolved. This CDR3 is 16 amino acids long. The V end was cut by 5 bases, the J end by 0 bases, with 16 bases between. The V gene's germline CDR1 is LNHDA and CDR2 SQIVND (reference sequence). The CDR3 nucleotides read TGTGCCAGTAGTGTGTCCGGGAGACCAACTAACTATGGCTACACCTTC. Residues: CASSVSGRPTNYGYTF.

The gene calls are TRBV30 and TRBJ2-7; 9 bases fit TRBD1. CDR3 size: 16 residues. Unmatched junction bases numbered 14, after V lost 3 bases and J lost 5 bases. Per the germline V gene, CDR1 is GTSNPN and CDR2 is SVGIG (reference sequence). The CDR3, as DNA: TGTGCCTGGAGCTTTCCTCTCGGTACAGGGGGCAACGAGCAGTACTTC. This codes for CAWSFPLGTGGNEQYF.

V usage is TRBV25-1 and J usage is TRBJ1-1; D is uncertain. The CDR3 sequence is 17 residues long. V gave up 3 bases and J gave up 6 bases, with 23 bases separating them. Germline lookup yields CDR1 MGHDK and CDR2 SYGVNS. The CDR3 DNA reads TGTGCCAGCAGTGACCACCACACTCCCAACCCTCTAGCTGAAGCTTTCTTT. It is translated as CASSDHHTPNPLAEAFF.

The gene calls are TRBV2 and TRBJ1-5, with a weak D call TRBD1 (5 bases). Trimming took off 5 bases at V and 4 bases at J, with 18 bases between the two ends. The germline V gene encodes CDR1 SNHLY and CDR2 FYNNEI. The CDR3 runs to 16 residues. The CDR3 DNA follows: TGTGCCAGCAGTTCCGGATCAGGGTGGCAGAATCAGCCCCAGCATTTT. Its protein product is CASSSGSGWQNQPQHF.

This chain joins TRBV2 and TRBJ2-5; TRBD1 matches at 9 bases. Germline CDR1 SNHLY, CDR2 FYNNEI. V shed 8 bases and J 4 bases; nucleotides not matched to a gene: 11. The CDR3 is 15 amino acids. In DNA form, the CDR3 reads TGTGCCAGCTGGGGACAGGGAGTTCTGGTAGAGACCCAGTACTTC. Translation gives CASWGQGVLVETQYF.

V and J are TRBV2 and TRBJ1-1; TRBD1 aligns across 7 bases. Germline assignment: CDR1 SNHLY and CDR2 FYNNEI. Trimming removed 4 bases from V and 5 bases from J; junction bases left unmatched: 7. CDR3 size: 14 residues. The CDR3 bases are TGTGCCAGCAGTGCGACAGGGCCGGGGACTGAAGCTTTCTTT. Its translation: CASSATGPGTEAFF.

DNA of the CDR3: TGTGCCAGCAGCGCGACTAGCGGGTGGGAGGGGGAGACCCAGTACTTC. Translation: CASSATSGWEGETQYF. The chain recombines TRBV9 with TRBJ2-5, with TRBD2 matching 10 bases. The CDR3 is 16 amino acids. Germline lookup yields CDR1 SGDLS and CDR2 YYNGEE. V dropped 3 bases and J dropped 5; count of bases not matched to a gene: 10. Supplemented by reference TRBV9 and TRBJ2-5, the full variable domain reads DSGVTQTPKHLITATGQRVTLRCSPRSGDLSVYWYQQSLDQGLQFLIQYYNGEERAKGNILERFSAQQFPDLHSELNLSSLELGDSALYFCASSATSGWEGETQYFGPGTRLLVL.

The chain combines TRBV5-5 with TRBJ2-5; no clear D gene. The CDR3 extends over 14 amino acids. V was shortened by 0 bases and J by 0 bases, with 6 bases between the two germline ends. Germline V gene lookup returns CDR1 SGHKS and CDR2 YYEKEE (reference sequence). This chain's CDR3 is CASSLGPNQETQYF. In DNA form, the CDR3 reads TGTGCCAGCAGCTTGGGGCCGAACCAAGAGACCCAGTACTTC.

CDR3 sequence reads: CASSFGAFEAFF. The CDR3 DNA reads TGTGCCAGCAGTTTTGGGGCCTTTGAAGCTTTCTTT. The gene calls are TRBV6-1 and TRBJ1-1, with D possibly matching TRBD1 (5 bases). This CDR3 is built from 12 residues. Trimming removed 5 bases from V and 7 bases from J, with 11 bases in between. CDR1 and CDR2 from the germline V gene are MNHNS and SASEGT.

The J gene is TRBJ2-7, the V gene TRBV28; TRBD1 agrees at 9 bases. The CDR3 totals 15 residues. Unmatched junction bases numbered 9, after V lost 6 bases and J lost 3 bases. Per germline, CDR1 MDHEN and CDR2 SYDVKM. The CDR3 DNA follows: TGTGCCAGCAGGGGTAGACAGGGGGGAAACTACGAGCAGTACTTC. This translates into CASRGRQGGNYEQYF.

The chain uses TRBV15 and TRBJ2-2; perhaps TRBD1 as D (6 bases). Germline CDR1 LNHNV, CDR2 YYDKDF (reference sequence). Trimming stripped 5 bases from V and 0 bases from J, with 7 bases between. The CDR3 has 14 residues. For the CDR3, the DNA is TGTGCCACCAGCCCAGGGGCGAACACCGGGGAGCTGTTTTTT. Translation gives CATSPGANTGELFF.

The V and J genes are TRBV6-5 and TRBJ2-3; 7 nucleotides align to TRBD2. From germline, CDR1 is MNHEY and CDR2 SVGAGI. This CDR3 is 14 amino acids long. V lost 8 bases, J lost 5 bases, and 10 bases stayed unmatched. The CDR3 coding sequence is TGTGCCAGCGGCGGGGGAAGCTTGGGAGATACGCAGTATTTT. Translated, it gives CASGGGSLGDTQYF.

This clone appeared a single time. This chain links TRBV19 with TRBJ2-5, with D maybe TRBD2 (5 bases). V was shortened by 3 bases and J by 4 bases, with 9 bases between the two germline ends. Germline V gives CDR1 LNHDA, CDR2 SQIVND (reference sequence). The CDR3 contains 13 residues. For the CDR3, the DNA is TGTGCCAGTAGTATGGCTGGGAGAGAGACCCAGTACTTC. It codes for CASSMAGRETQYF.

J is TRBJ1-4 and V is TRBV30, with 8 bases identical to TRBD1. Germline trimming cut 7 bases from V and 8 bases from J; bases unmatched to any gene: 15. This CDR3 is 15 amino acids long. Germline assignment: CDR1 GTSNPN and CDR2 SVGIG (reference sequence). CDR3 in DNA: TGTGCCTCCAACCCCCGGACAGGGTCTCGGGAAAAACTGTTTTTT. It yields the protein CASNPRTGSREKLFF.